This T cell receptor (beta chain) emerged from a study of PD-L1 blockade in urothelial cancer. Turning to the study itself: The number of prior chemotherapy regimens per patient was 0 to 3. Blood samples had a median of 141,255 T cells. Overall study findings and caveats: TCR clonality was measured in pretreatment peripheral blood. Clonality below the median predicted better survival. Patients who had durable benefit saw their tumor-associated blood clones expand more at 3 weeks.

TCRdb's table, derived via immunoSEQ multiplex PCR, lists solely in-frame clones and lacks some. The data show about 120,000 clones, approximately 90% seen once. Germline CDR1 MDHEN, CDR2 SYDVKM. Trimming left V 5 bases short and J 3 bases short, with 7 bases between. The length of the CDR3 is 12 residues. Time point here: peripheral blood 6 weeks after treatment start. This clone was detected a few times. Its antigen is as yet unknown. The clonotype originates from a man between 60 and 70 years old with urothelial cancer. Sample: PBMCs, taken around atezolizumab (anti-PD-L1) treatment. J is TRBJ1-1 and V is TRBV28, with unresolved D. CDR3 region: CASSLLDTEAFF. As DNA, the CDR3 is TGTGCCAGCAGTCTACTAGACACTGAAGCTTTCTTT.